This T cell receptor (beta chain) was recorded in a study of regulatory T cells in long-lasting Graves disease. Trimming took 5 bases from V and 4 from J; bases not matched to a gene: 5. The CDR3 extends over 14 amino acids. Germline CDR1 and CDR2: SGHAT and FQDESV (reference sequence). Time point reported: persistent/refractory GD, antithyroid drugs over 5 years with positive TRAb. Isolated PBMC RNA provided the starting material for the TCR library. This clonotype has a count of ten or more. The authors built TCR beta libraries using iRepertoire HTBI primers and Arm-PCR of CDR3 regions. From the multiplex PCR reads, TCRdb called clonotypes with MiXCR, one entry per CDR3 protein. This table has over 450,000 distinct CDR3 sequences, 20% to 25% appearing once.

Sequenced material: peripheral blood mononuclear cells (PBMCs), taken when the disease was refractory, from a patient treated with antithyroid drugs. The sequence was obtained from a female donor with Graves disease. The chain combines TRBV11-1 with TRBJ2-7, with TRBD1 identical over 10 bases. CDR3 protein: CASSTGQGGYEQYF. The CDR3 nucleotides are TGTGCCAGCAGCACCGGACAGGGGGGATACGAGCAGTACTTC.